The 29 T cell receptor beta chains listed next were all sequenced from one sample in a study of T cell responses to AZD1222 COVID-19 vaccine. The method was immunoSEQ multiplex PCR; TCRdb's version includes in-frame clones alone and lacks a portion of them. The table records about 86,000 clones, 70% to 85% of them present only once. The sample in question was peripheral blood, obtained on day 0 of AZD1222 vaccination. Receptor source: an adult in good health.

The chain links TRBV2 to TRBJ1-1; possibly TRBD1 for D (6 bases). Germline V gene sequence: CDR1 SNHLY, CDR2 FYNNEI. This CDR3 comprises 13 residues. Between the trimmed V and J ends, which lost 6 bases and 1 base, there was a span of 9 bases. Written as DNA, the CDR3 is TGTGCCAGCAGGGTAGGGGGGAACACTGAAGCTTTCTTT. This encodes CASRVGGNTEAFF.

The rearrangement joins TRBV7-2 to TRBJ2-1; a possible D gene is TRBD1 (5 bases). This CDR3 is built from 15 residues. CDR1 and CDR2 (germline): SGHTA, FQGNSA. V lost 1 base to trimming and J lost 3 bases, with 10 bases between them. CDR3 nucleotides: TGTGCCAGCAGCTTAGGGCAGGGTGGCTACAATGAGCAGTTCTTC. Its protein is CASSLGQGGYNEQFF.

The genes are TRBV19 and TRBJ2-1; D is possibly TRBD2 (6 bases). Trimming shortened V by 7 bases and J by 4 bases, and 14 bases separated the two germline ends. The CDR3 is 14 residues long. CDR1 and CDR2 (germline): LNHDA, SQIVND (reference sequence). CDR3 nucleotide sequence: TGTGCCAGTATGGCGGGACGGATATACAATGAGCAGTTCTTC. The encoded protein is CASMAGRIYNEQFF.

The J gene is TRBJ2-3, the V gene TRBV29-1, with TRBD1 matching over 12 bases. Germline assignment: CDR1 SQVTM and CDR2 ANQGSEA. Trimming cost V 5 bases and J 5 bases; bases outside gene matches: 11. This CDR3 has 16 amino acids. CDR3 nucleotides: TGCAGCGTTTACGACACCGGGACAGGGGGCAAAGATACGCAGTATTTT. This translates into CSVYDTGTGGKDTQYF.

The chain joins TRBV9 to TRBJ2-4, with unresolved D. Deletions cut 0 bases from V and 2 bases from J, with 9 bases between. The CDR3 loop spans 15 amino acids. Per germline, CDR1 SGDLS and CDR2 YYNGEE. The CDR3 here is CASSVDGVTKNIQYF. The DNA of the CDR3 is TGTGCCAGCAGCGTAGATGGGGTTACCAAAAACATTCAGTACTTC.

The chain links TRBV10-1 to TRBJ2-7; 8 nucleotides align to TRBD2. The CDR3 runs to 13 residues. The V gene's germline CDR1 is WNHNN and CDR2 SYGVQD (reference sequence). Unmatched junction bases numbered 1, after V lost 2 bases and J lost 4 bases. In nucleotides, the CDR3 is TGCGCCAGCAGTGAGGGACTAGCTTACGAGCAGTACTTC. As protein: CASSEGLAYEQYF.

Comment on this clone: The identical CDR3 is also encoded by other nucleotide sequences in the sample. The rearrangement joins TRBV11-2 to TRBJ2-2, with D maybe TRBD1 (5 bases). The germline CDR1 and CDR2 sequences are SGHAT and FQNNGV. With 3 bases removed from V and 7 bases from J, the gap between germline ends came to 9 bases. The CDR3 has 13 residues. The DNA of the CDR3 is TGTGCCAGCAGCTTCAGGGATGGCGGGGAGCTGTTTTTT. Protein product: CASSFRDGGELFF.

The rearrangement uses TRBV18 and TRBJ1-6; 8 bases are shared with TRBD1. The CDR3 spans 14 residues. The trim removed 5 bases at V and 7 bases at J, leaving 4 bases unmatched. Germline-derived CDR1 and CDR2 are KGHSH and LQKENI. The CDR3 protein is CASSSTGENSPLHF. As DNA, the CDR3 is TGTGCCAGCTCATCGACAGGGGAGAATTCACCCCTCCACTTT.

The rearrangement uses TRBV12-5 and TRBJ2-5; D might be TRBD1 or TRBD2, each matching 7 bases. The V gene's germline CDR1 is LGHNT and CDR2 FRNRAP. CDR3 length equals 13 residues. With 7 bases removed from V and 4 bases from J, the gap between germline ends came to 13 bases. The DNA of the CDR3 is TGTGCTAGTGTCCAGGGGGGGGGAGAGACCCAGTACTTC. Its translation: CASVQGGGETQYF.

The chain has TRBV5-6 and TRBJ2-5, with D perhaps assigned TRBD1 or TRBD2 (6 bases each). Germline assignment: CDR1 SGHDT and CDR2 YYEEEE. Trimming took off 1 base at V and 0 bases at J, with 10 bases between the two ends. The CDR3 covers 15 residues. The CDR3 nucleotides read TGTGCCAGCAGCTTGCGAGGGGGGAACCAAGAGACCCAGTACTTC. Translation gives CASSLRGGNQETQYF.

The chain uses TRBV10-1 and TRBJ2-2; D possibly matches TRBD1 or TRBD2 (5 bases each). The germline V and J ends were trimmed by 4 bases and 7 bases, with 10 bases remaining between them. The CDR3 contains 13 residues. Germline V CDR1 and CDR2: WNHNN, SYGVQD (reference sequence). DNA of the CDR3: TGCGCCAGCAGTGCTGGGGGATACGGGGAGCTGTTTTTT. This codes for CASSAGGYGELFF.

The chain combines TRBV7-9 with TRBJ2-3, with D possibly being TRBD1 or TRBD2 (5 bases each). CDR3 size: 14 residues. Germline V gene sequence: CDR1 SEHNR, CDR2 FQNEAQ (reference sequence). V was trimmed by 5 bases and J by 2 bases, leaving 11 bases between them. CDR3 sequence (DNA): TGTGCCAGCAGCCGGGACCAAACCACAGATACGCAGTATTTT. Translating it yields CASSRDQTTDTQYF.

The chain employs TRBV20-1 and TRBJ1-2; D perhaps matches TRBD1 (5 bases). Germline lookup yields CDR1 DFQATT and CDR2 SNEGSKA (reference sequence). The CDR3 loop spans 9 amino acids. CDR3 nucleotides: TGCAGGTGGGGGGGAGGCTACACCTTC. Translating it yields CRWGGGYTF.

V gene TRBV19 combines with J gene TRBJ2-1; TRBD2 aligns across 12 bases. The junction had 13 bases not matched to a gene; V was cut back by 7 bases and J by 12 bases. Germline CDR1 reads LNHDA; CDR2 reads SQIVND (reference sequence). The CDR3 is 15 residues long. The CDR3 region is CASNSGTSGQRGQFF. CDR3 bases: TGTGCCAGTAATTCCGGGACTAGCGGGCAACGAGGGCAGTTCTTC.

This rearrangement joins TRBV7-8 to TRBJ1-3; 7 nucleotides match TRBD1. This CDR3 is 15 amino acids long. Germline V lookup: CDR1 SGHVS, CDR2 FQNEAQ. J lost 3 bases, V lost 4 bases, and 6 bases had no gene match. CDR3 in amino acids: CASSSDRVFGNTIYF. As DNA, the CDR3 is TGTGCCAGCAGCTCAGACAGGGTTTTTGGAAACACCATATATTTT.

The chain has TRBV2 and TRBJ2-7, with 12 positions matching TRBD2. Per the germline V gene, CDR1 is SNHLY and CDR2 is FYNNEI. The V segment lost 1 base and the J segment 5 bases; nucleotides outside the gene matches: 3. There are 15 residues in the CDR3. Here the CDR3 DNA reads TGTGCCAGCAGTGAAGGACTAGCGGGAGTAGACGAGCAGTACTTC. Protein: CASSEGLAGVDEQYF.

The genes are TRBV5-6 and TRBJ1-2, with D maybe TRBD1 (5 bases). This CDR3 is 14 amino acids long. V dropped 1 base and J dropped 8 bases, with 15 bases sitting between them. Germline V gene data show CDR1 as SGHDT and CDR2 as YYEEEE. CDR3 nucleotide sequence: TGTGCCAGCAGCTTGCAAGGGGCCTCTTGGGGCTACACCTTC. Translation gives CASSLQGASWGYTF. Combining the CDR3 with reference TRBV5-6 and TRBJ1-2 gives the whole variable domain DAGVTQSPTHLIKTRGQQVTLRCSPKSGHDTVSWYQQALGQGPQFIFQYYEEEERQRGNFPDRFSGHQFPNYSSELNVNALLLGDSALYLCASSLQGASWGYTFGSGTRLTVV.

CDR3 bases: TGCGCCAGCAGAGGGGGGCCAAACACTGAAGCTTTCTTT. This codes for CASRGGPNTEAFF. The V and J genes are TRBV10-2 and TRBJ1-1, with a possible D match to TRBD1 (6 bases). The V end was cut by 6 bases, the J end by 2 bases, with 10 bases between. The CDR3 loop spans 13 amino acids. Germline lookup yields CDR1 WSHSY and CDR2 SAAADI.

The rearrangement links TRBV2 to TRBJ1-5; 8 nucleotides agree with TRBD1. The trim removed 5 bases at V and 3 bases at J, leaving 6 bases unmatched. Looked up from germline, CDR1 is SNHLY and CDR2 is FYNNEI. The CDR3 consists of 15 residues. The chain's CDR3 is CASSYMDRDNQPQHF. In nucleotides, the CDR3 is TGTGCCAGCAGTTACATGGACAGGGACAATCAGCCCCAGCATTTT.

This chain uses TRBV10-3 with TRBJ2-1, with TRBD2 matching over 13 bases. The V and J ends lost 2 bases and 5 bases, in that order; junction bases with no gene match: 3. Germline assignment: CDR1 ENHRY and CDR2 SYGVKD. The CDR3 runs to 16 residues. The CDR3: CAISEPGLAGNNEQFF. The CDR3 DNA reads TGTGCCATCAGTGAGCCGGGACTAGCGGGAAACAATGAGCAGTTCTTC.

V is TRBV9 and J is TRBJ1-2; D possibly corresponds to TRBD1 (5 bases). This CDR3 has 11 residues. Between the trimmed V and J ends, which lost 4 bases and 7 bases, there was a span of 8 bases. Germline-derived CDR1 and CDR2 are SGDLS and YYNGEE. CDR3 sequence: CASSNQGGYTF. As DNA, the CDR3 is TGTGCCAGCAGCAATCAGGGTGGCTACACCTTC.

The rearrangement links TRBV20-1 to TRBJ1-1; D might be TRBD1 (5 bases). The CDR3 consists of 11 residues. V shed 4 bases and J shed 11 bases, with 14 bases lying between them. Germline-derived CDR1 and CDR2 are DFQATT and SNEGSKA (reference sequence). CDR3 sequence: CSATRDSRAFF. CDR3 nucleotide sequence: TGCAGTGCTACCCGGGACTCTAGGGCTTTCTTT.

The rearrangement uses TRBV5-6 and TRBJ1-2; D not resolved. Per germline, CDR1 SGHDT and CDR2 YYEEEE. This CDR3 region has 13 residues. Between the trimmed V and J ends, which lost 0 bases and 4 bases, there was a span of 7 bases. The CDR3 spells CASSLEGIYGYTF. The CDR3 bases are TGTGCCAGCAGCTTGGAAGGGATCTATGGCTACACCTTC.

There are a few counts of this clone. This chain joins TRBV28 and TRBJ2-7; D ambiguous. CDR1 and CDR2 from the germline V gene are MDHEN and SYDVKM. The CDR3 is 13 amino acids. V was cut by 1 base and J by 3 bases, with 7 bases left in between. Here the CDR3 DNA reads TGTGCCAGCAGTTTATCTTCCGTCTACGAGCAGTACTTC. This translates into CASSLSSVYEQYF.

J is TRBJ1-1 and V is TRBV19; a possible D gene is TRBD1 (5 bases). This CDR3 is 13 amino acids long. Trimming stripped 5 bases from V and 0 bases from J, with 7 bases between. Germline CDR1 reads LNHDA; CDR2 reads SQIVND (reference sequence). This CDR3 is CASSQGMNTEAFF. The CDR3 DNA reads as TGTGCCAGTAGTCAGGGTATGAACACTGAAGCTTTCTTT. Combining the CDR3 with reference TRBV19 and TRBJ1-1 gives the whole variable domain DGGITQSPKYLFRKEGQNVTLSCEQNLNHDAMYWYRQDPGQGLRLIYYSQIVNDFQKGDIAEGYSVSREKKESFPLTVTSAQKNPTAFYLCASSQGMNTEAFFGQGTRLTVV.

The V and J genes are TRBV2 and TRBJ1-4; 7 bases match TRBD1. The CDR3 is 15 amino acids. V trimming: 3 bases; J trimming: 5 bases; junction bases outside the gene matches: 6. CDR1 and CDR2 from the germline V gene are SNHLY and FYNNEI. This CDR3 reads CASSDRGQMNEKLFF. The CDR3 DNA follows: TGTGCCAGCAGTGATAGGGGACAGATGAATGAAAAACTGTTTTTT.

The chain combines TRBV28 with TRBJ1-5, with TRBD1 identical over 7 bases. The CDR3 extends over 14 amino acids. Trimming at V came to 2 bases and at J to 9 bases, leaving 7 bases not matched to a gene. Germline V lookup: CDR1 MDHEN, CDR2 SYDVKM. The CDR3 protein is CASSLPNRGAPQHF. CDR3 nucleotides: TGTGCCAGCAGTTTACCAAACAGGGGCGCGCCCCAGCATTTT.

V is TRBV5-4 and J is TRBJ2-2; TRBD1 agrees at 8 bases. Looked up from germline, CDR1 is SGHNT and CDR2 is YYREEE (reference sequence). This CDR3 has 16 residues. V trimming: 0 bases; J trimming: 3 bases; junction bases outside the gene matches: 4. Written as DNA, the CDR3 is TGTGCCAGCAGCTTGGACAGGGGGTTTCACACCGGGGAGCTGTTTTTT. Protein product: CASSLDRGFHTGELFF.

The CDR3 DNA follows: TGTGCCAGCAGTCTTAGCGGGAGCTCCTACAATGAGCAGTTCTTC. It specifies CASSLSGSSYNEQFF. This chain joins TRBV2 and TRBJ2-1; 9 positions match TRBD2. The V segment lost 5 bases and the J segment 0 bases; nucleotides outside the gene matches: 2. This CDR3 comprises 15 residues. Germline V gene sequence: CDR1 SNHLY, CDR2 FYNNEI.